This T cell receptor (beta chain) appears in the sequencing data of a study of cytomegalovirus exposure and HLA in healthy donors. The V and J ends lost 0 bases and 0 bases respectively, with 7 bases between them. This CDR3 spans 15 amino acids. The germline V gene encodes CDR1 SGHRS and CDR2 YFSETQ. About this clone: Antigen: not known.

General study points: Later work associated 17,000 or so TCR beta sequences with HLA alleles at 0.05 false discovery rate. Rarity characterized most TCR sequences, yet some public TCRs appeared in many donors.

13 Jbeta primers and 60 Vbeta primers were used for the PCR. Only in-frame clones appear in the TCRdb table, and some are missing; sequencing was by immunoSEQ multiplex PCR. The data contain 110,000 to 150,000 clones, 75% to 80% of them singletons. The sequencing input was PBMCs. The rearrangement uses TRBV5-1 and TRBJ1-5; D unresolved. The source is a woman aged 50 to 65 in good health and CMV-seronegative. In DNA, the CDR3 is TGCGCCAGCAGCTTGGTGGGAGATAGCAATCAGCCCCAGCATTTT. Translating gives CASSLVGDSNQPQHF.